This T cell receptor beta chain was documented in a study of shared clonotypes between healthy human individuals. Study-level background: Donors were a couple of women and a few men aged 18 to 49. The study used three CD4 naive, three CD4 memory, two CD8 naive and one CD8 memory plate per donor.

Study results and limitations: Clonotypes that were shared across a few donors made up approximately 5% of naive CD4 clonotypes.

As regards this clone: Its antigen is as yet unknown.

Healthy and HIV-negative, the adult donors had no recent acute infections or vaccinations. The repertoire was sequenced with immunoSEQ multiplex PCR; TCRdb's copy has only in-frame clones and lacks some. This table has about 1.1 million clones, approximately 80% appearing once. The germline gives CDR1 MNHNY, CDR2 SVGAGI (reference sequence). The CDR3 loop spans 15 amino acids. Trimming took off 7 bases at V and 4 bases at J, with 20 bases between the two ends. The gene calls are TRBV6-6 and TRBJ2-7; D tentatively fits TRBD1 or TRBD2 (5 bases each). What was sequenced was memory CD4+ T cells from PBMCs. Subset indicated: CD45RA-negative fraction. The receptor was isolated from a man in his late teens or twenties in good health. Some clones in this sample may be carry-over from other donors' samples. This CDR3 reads CASTSGPLSPYEQYF. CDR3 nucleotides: TGTGCCAGCACCTCGGGGCCGCTGAGCCCGTACGAGCAGTACTTC.